One and the same sample provided the 9 T cell receptor beta chains below, sequenced in a study of T cells expressing NK-cell markers. Using the 5' RACE reads, TCRdb records one entry per CDR3 protein without DNA. Reported are fewer than 550,000 distinct CDR3 sequences; the ten largest clones contain 1.4% to 1.5%. The sequenced sample consisted of blood T cells: a sorted CD56 or NKG2C T cell subset, CD4+ or CD8+ T cells, or bulk PBMC T cells (not recorded which). The receptors were sampled from a woman aged 45 to 65 in good health.

The chain carries TRBV4-1 and TRBJ2-7; TCRdb picks TRBD1, but there is no DNA to check that call. The CDR3 consists of 16 residues. Germline loops: CDR1 MGHRA, CDR2 YSYEKL. The CDR3 sequence: CASSQDDGTESYEQYF.

This chain links TRBV7-6 with TRBJ2-3; as DNA is missing, the TRBD1 call by TCRdb cannot be tested. The CDR3 sequence is 15 residues long. Germline CDR1 is SGHVS and CDR2 is FNYEAQ. CDR3 amino acids: CASSFRRDLTDTQYF. The whole variable domain, remainder taken from reference TRBV7-6 and TRBJ2-3, is GAGVSQSPRYKVTKRGQDVALRCDPISGHVSLYWYRQALGQGPEFLTYFNYEAQQDKSGLPNDRFSAERPEGSISTLTIQRTEQRDSAMYRCASSFRRDLTDTQYFGPGTRLTVL.

V usage is TRBV7-9 and J usage is TRBJ2-7; absent DNA, TCRdb's TRBD1 call cannot be checked. CDR1 SEHNR and CDR2 FQNEAQ come from the germline V gene (reference sequence). The CDR3 spans 14 residues. The CDR3 protein is CASSPVAVSYEQYF.

V is TRBV24-1 and J is TRBJ2-5; TCRdb's D call of TRBD2 is untestable without DNA. The germline V gene encodes CDR1 KGHDR and CDR2 SFDVKD. This CDR3 spans 12 amino acids. This chain's CDR3 is CATGGLTETQYF.

The chain combines TRBV29-1 with TRBJ2-5; as DNA is missing, the TRBD1 call by TCRdb cannot be tested. CDR3 size: 14 residues. Germline V gives CDR1 SQVTM, CDR2 ANQGSEA. The CDR3 region is CSTRQGTQAETQYF.

The V call is TRBV7-9, the J call TRBJ2-1; TCRdb's D gene call, TRBD1, goes unchecked for lack of DNA. Per the germline V gene, CDR1 is SEHNR and CDR2 is FQNEAQ (reference sequence). There are 16 residues in the CDR3. CDR3 loop: CASSSLQGTMVNEQFF. Combining the CDR3 with reference TRBV7-9 and TRBJ2-1 gives the whole variable domain DTGVSQNPRHKITKRGQNVTFRCDPISEHNRLYWYRQTLGQGPEFLTYFQNEAQLEKSRLLSDRFSAERPKGSFSTLEIQRTEQGDSAMYLCASSSLQGTMVNEQFFGPGTRLTVL.

The chain has TRBV6-6 and TRBJ2-1; TCRdb indicates TRBD2, and absent DNA this call remains unverified. Per the germline V gene, CDR1 is MNHNY and CDR2 is SVGAGI (reference sequence). There are 14 residues in the CDR3. Here the CDR3 reads CASSYTREGGEQFF.

The rearrangement links TRBV12-3 or TRBV12-4 to TRBJ2-2. CDR3 length: 14 amino acids. This chain's CDR3 is CASSLELRLGELFF.

The chain has TRBV24-1 and TRBJ1-5. This CDR3 has 14 amino acids. Germline V lookup: CDR1 KGHDR, CDR2 SFDVKD. The CDR3 protein is CATSDLGEGQPQHF.